This TCR beta chain is drawn from a study of cytomegalovirus exposure and HLA in healthy donors. Study-level information: Both the approximately 120 validation repertoires and the approximately 620 first-cohort repertoires used the same platform, as reported by a later analysis.

Using immunoSEQ multiplex PCR, the repertoire was profiled, and TCRdb retains in-frame clones only, with some absent. In the table there are around 56,000 clones, about 88% of which are singletons. The donors were members of the validation cohort, which comprised 90 to 150 subjects and was separate from the first cohort of some 680 subjects. The CDR3 spans 17 residues. This TCR was recovered from a woman between 18 and 30 years old in good health and CMV-seronegative. Sequencing was carried out using PBMCs. The chain joins TRBV21-1 to TRBJ2-1; the table names TRBD2, a call not compared with the DNA. TRBV21-1 is a pseudogene locus. The CDR3 region is CASSKEATSGGNNEQFF. Written as DNA, the CDR3 is TGTGCCAGCAGCAAAGAGGCGACTAGCGGGGGAAACAATGAGCAGTTCTTC.